This is a list of T cell receptor beta chains from one sample in a study of T-cell reconstitution after alpha-beta-depleted transplantation in children. One entry per CDR3 protein, called by TCRdb with MiXCR from the PCR reads. The sample yields around 300,000 distinct CDR3 sequences, almost 8% seen once. The starting material was peripheral blood, obtained 360 days after TCRalphabeta/CD19-depleted stem cell transplant. These receptors were collected from a female patient aged 2-9 years who had a stem cell transplant for Fanconi anemia, so the T cells may come from the graft donor. The CDR3 runs from the conserved cysteine through the conserved F or W. Each record gives: clone size, D gene, J gene, V gene, CDR3 DNA, CDR3 protein. D genes are given only for firm matches. Where a row states a size, it is once, few, many or the class of an expanded clone; other rows omit it.

>many|-|TRBJ2-5|TRBV6-2/TRBV6-3
TGTGCCAGCAGTTACTCGACAGGTCAAGAGACCCAGTACTTC
CASSYSTGQETQYF
>-|TRBD1|TRBJ1-2|TRBV7-9
TGTGCCAGCAGCTTATGGGACAGGACTAACTATGGCTACACCTTC
CASSLWDRTNYGYTF
>few|-|TRBJ2-1|TRBV11-2
TGTGCCAGCAGCCTTCCATTGGGGGGGGCACCCGCTTTAAATGAGCAGTTCTTC
CASSLPLGGAPALNEQFF
>few|-|TRBJ1-1|TRBV25-1
TGTGCCAGCAGTGAATATTTGGGGGGCACTGAAGCTTTCTTT
CASSEYLGGTEAFF
>few|TRBD1|TRBJ1-1|TRBV7-2
TGTGCCAGCAGCTTAGTAGGGGACAGGAACACTGAAGCTTTCTTT
CASSLVGDRNTEAFF
>-|TRBD2|TRBJ2-7|TRBV9
TGTGCCAGCAGCGTAGGCCTAGCGGTTAGCCCCTACGAGCAGTACTTC
CASSVGLAVSPYEQYF
>-|TRBD2|TRBJ2-7|TRBV6-4
TGTGCCAGCAGTCCTCTAGCGGGAGGTCAAGGGGAGCAGTACTTC
CASSPLAGGQGEQYF
>many|-|TRBJ1-1|TRBV7-9
TGTGCCAGCAGCTTTTTACCTAACACTGAAGCTTTCTTT
CASSFLPNTEAFF
>many|-|TRBJ1-1|TRBV7-2
TGTGCCAGCAGCTTAGGCGGTGTGGGCACTGAAGCTTTCTTT
CASSLGGVGTEAFF
>many|TRBD1|TRBJ2-1|TRBV2
TGTGCCAGCCGAGGACAGGGGGAAGGGAGTGAGCAGTTCTTC
CASRGQGEGSEQFF
>many|TRBD1|TRBJ2-2|TRBV25-1
TGTGCCAGCAGCCCCAGAACTGGGACAGGACACACCGGGGAGCTGTTTTTT
CASSPRTGTGHTGELFF
>-|-|TRBJ2-3|TRBV18
TGTGCCAGCTCACCACTCGTGCTGGGCCAGACTAGCACAGATACGCAGTATTTT
CASSPLVLGQTSTDTQYF
>-|-|TRBJ2-5|TRBV20-1
TGCAGTGCTAGAGATCGGGTGGGCCAAGAGACCCAGTACTTC
CSARDRVGQETQYF
>many|-|TRBJ2-3|TRBV20-1
TGCAGTGCCCAACTAGCAGATACGCAGTATTTT
CSAQLADTQYF